Below, 15 T cell receptor beta chains from the same sample are listed, as sequenced in a study of shared clonotypes between healthy human individuals. The repertoire was sequenced with immunoSEQ multiplex PCR; TCRdb's copy has only in-frame clones and lacks some. The sample has 1.4 million to 1.5 million clones, more than 95% seen once. Specimen: naive CD4+ T cells sorted from blood. As to subset: CD45RA+ positively selected. All receptors come from a man aged 25-45 years in good health.

The sample holds one count of this clone. The DNA for the CDR3 is TGTGCCAGCAGCCAGGGAGGTAGCGGGAGCACCGGGGAGCTGTTTTTT. It specifies CASSQGGSGSTGELFF. The gene calls are TRBV4-2 and TRBJ2-2, with 9 bases fitting TRBD2. V gave up 3 bases and J gave up 4 bases; unmatched junction bases: 6. Germline CDR1 reads LGHNA; CDR2 reads YNFKEQ. The CDR3 is 16 amino acids.

This chain links TRBV5-1 with TRBJ1-1; TRBD1 agrees at 11 bases. The CDR3 runs 17 residues. Trimming removed 2 bases from V and 0 bases from J; junction bases left unmatched: 6. Germline CDR1 SGHRS, CDR2 YFSETQ. CDR3 in amino acids: CASSFTGTGGVNTEAFF. DNA of the CDR3: TGCGCCAGCAGCTTCACCGGGACAGGGGGGGTGAACACTGAAGCTTTCTTT.

CDR3 nucleotides: TGTGCCAGCAGCCCCGGACCTTGGGGCGGGGCGTTGGGAAACACCATATATTTT. This translates into CASSPGPWGGALGNTIYF. V and J are TRBV7-2 and TRBJ1-3; tentatively, D is TRBD1 (5 bases). This CDR3 has 18 residues. Trimming stripped 5 bases from V and 4 bases from J, with 24 bases between. Germline V gene data show CDR1 as SGHTA and CDR2 as FQGNSA.

This clone was counted a single time. The chain uses TRBV28 and TRBJ2-3; D is unresolved. CDR1 MDHEN and CDR2 SYDVKM come from the germline V gene. Trimming removed 8 bases from V and 4 bases from J, with 16 bases in between. CDR3 length equals 14 residues. The CDR3 bases are TGTGCCAGCGTCGGTCAGCGTGGGCCAGATACGCAGTATTTT. Protein sequence: CASVGQRGPDTQYF.

This clone is a singleton in its sample. The same CDR3 arises from other DNA sequences in this sample as well. The rearrangement links TRBV28 to TRBJ1-3; D uncertain. The germline V gene encodes CDR1 MDHEN and CDR2 SYDVKM. Trimming pared 7 bases from V and 0 bases from J, leaving 7 bases between. This CDR3 region has 13 residues. The CDR3 is CASTIPSGNTIYF. DNA for the CDR3: TGTGCCAGCACCATTCCCTCTGGAAACACCATATATTTT.

J is TRBJ1-3 and V is TRBV28; D ambiguous. Looked up from germline, CDR1 is MDHEN and CDR2 is SYDVKM. The CDR3 sequence is 16 residues long. Trimming stripped 6 bases from V and 4 bases from J, with 19 bases between. CDR3 DNA sequence: TGTGCCAGCAGAACCGGGGAGTTGGCGGGCGGAAACACCATATATTTT. Translated, it gives CASRTGELAGGNTIYF.

This clone was picked up one time. This chain uses TRBV15 with TRBJ2-2; TRBD2 agrees at 7 bases. V lost 0 bases, J lost 6 bases, and 10 bases stayed unmatched. The V gene's germline CDR1 is LNHNV and CDR2 YYDKDF (reference sequence). The CDR3 loop spans 17 amino acids. CDR3 loop: CATSRDLGGLVPGELFF. The DNA for the CDR3 is TGTGCCACCAGCAGAGATCTGGGAGGGCTGGTTCCCGGGGAGCTGTTTTTT. Variable domain in full (rest from reference TRBV15 and TRBJ2-2): DAMVIQNPRYQVTQFGKPVTLSCSQTLNHNVMYWYQQKSSQAPKLLFHYYDKDFNNEADTPDNFQSRRPNTSFCFLDIRSPGLGDTAMYLCATSRDLGGLVPGELFFGEGSRLTVL.

The chain employs TRBV9 and TRBJ2-1; possible D gene TRBD2, 6 bases. This CDR3 region has 13 residues. Germline CDR1 is SGDLS and CDR2 is YYNGEE. V lost 3 bases and J 5 bases, leaving 9 bases between the germline ends. As DNA, the CDR3 is TGTGCCAGCAGCGCCCGGGGGAACAATGAGCAGTTCTTC. It codes for CASSARGNNEQFF.

This rearrangement joins TRBV11-2 to TRBJ2-1; no firm D call. There are 14 residues in the CDR3. Germline V gives CDR1 SGHAT, CDR2 FQNNGV. With 0 bases removed from V and 12 bases from J, the gap between germline ends came to 15 bases. The CDR3 spells CASSLDNGYLTQFF. The CDR3 DNA reads as TGTGCCAGCAGCTTAGATAACGGCTACCTCACGCAGTTCTTC.

This clone is a singleton in its sample. This chain joins TRBV9 and TRBJ2-1; 10 positions agree with TRBD2. In germline, CDR1 is SGDLS, CDR2 YYNGEE. The CDR3 contains 20 residues. V was clipped by 0 bases and J by 3 bases; unmatched bases: 15. The DNA of the CDR3 is TGTGCCAGCAGCGTAGCCAATTATAGCGGGAGGTCGTGGGGCTACAATGAGCAGTTCTTC. It yields the protein CASSVANYSGRSWGYNEQFF.

The V and J genes are TRBV7-8 and TRBJ2-7; D is possibly TRBD1 (5 bases). The CDR3 is 15 amino acids. V was clipped by 0 bases and J by 6 bases, with 15 bases between them. The V gene's germline CDR1 is SGHVS and CDR2 FQNEAQ. CDR3 amino acids: CASSLAPPGKREQYF. CDR3 nucleotide sequence: TGTGCCAGCAGCTTAGCGCCGCCAGGGAAGCGCGAGCAGTACTTC.

The chain joins TRBV11-2 to TRBJ1-1; D is unclear. The CDR3 is 14 residues long. Germline V gene sequence: CDR1 SGHAT, CDR2 FQNNGV. Trimming took off 0 bases at V and 12 bases at J, with 17 bases between the two ends. The CDR3 bases are TGTGCCAGCAGCTTAGACGCAGCGAGTCCTCATTCTTTCTTT. Translation: CASSLDAASPHSFF.

CDR3 region: CASSLSVGNRRVEQYF. CDR3 DNA sequence: TGTGCCAGCAGCTTATCTGTCGGAAACAGGCGGGTCGAGCAGTACTTC. The chain employs TRBV7-2 and TRBJ2-7, with D perhaps given as TRBD1 or TRBD2 (5 bases each). The CDR3 has 16 residues. Trimming stripped 2 bases from V and 6 bases from J, with 20 bases between. CDR1 SGHTA and CDR2 FQGNSA come from the germline V gene.

The chain is built from TRBV14 and TRBJ2-1; 7 positions match TRBD1. Germline trimming cut 3 bases from V and 1 base from J; bases unmatched to any gene: 12. Germline-derived CDR1 and CDR2 are SGHDN and FVKESK. CDR3 length equals 18 residues. CDR3 DNA sequence: TGTGCCAGCAGCCACCCAAACAACAGGGGCAGGTCCTACAATGAGCAGTTCTTC. It translates to CASSHPNNRGRSYNEQFF.

The chain carries TRBV7-2 and TRBJ2-6; D perhaps matches TRBD1 (7 bases). Trimming left V 6 bases short and J 4 bases short, with 10 bases between. The CDR3 has 14 residues. Germline loops: CDR1 SGHTA, CDR2 FQGNSA. CDR3 coding DNA: TGTGCCAGCAGGGAGGGGGCCGGGGCCAACGTCCTGACTTTC. It codes for CASREGAGANVLTF.